The clone carrying this T cell receptor (beta chain) was counted a few times. A J-beta primer mix and a sample-barcoded 5' primer were used in a second PCR of about 7 to 12 cycles. Each cDNA molecule received a tag from a template-switch adaptor that had 12 random nucleotides. TCRdb itself ran the 5' RACE reads through MiXCR, one entry per CDR3 protein. Here the sample spans 550,000 to 600,000 distinct CDR3 sequences, 27% being singletons. The CDR3 length is 15 residues. V gave up 0 bases and J gave up 8 bases, with 15 bases separating them. Per the germline V gene, CDR1 is SGHRS and CDR2 is YFSETQ. The sample comes from a study of blood T cells in healthy people across ages.

The sequenced material came from blood. The receptor's source is an older woman in good health. This sequence joins TRBV5-1 and TRBJ1-5; TRBD1 is a possible D gene (6 bases). The CDR3 DNA reads TGCGCCAGCAGCTTGGGGCAGGGGCCGCGAGAGCCCCAGCATTTT. It yields the protein CASSLGQGPREPQHF.